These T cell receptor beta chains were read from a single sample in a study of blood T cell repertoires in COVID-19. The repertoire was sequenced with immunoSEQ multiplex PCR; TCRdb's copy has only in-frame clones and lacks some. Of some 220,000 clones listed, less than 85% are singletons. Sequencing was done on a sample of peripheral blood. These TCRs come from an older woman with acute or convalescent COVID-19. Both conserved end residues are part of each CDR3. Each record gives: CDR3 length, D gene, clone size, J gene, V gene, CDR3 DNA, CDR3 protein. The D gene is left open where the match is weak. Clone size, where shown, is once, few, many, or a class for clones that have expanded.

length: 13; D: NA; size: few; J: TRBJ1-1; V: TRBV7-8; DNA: TGTGCCAGCAGCCCCCAGGTTCGAACTGAAGCTTTCTTT; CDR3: CASSPQVRTEAFF
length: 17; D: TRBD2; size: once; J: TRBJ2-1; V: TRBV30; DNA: TGTGCCTGGAGGCGCCCTGTCGGGCTAGCGGGTTCAAATGAGCAGTTCTTC; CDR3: CAWRRPVGLAGSNEQFF
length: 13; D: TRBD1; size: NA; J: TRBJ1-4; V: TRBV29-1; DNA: TGCAGCGGGCTGGACAGGGGAAATGAAAAACTGTTTTTT; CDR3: CSGLDRGNEKLFF
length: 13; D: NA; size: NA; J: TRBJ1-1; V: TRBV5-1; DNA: TGCGCCAGCAGCTTTACGGGAAACACTGAAGCTTTCTTT; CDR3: CASSFTGNTEAFF
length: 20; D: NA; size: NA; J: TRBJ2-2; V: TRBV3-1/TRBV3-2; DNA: TGTGCCAGCAGCCAAGATTTTCTCGGGGAGCAAGTCACTAACACCGGGGAGCTGTTTTTT; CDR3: CASSQDFLGEQVTNTGELFF
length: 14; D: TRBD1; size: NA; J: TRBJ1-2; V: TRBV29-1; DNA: TGCAGCGCCTTCGGACAGGGACTTCATGTGGGCTACACCTTC; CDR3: CSAFGQGLHVGYTF
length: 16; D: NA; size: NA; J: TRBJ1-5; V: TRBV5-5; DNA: TGTGCCAGCGGAATAATGGTAGGGGATAGCAATCAGCCCCAGCATTTT; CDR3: CASGIMVGDSNQPQHF
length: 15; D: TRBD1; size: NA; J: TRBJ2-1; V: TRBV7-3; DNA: TGTGCCAGCAGCTCCGGGACAGGGTACTACAATGAGCAGTTCTTC; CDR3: CASSSGTGYYNEQFF
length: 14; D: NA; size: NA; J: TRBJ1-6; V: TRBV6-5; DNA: TGTGCGACAAGGAGCGGCGCCTATAATTCACCCCTCCACTTT; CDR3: CATRSGAYNSPLHF
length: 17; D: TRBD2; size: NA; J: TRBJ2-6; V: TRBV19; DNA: TGTGCCAGCCACCCCGAGCGGGGGGGCTCTGGGGCCAACGTCCTGACTTTC; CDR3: CASHPERGGSGANVLTF
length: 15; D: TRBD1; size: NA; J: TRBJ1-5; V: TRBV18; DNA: TGTGCCAGCTCACCGCCTGGACAGGGCAATCAGCCCCAGCATTTT; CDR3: CASSPPGQGNQPQHF
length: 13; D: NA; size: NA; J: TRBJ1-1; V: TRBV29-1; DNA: TGCAGCGTTGGCACAGGATTTGCAACTGAAGCTTTCTTT; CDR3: CSVGTGFATEAFF
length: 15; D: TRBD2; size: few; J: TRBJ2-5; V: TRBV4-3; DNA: TGCGCCAGCAGCCAGACTAGCGGAAGAACGGAGACCCAGTACTTC; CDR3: CASSQTSGRTETQYF
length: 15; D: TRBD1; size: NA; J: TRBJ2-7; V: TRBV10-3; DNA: TGTGCCATCAGTACCGCGACAGGGGTTAGGAACGAGCAGTACTTC; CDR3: CAISTATGVRNEQYF
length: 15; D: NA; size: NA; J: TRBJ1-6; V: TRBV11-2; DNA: TGTGCCAGCAGCTTCCAGGACACCTATAATTCACCCCTCCACTTT; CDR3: CASSFQDTYNSPLHF
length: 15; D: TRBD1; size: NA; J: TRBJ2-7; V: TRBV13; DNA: TGTGCCACCCTGGCGAGGGGGCTTCTAACCTACGAGCAGTACTTC; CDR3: CATLARGLLTYEQYF
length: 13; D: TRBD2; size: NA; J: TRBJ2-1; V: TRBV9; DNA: TGTGCCAGCAGCGAGAAGGGGACTAGTGAGCAGTTCTTC; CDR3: CASSEKGTSEQFF
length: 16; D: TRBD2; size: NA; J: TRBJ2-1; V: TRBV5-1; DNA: TGCGCCAGCAGCTTGATGGTGAGCGGGGGGGGCAATGAGCAGTTCTTC; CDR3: CASSLMVSGGGNEQFF
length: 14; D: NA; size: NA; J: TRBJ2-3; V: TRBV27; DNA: TGTGCCAGCAGTGTTCTTAGATTCACAGATACGCAGTATTTT; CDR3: CASSVLRFTDTQYF
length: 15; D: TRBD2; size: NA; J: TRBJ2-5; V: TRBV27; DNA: TGTGCCAGCAGTTCCCCCTCCAGCGGGGAAGAGACCCAGTACTTC; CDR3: CASSSPSSGEETQYF
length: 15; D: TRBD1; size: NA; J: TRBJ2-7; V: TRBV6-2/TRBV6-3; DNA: TGTGCCAGCAGTTACTCGAATACAGGGGCCTACGAGCAGTACTTC; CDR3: CASSYSNTGAYEQYF
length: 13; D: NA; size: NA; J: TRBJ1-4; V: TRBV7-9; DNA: TGTGCCAGCAGCTTAGACGGCGGTGAAAAACTGTTTTTT; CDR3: CASSLDGGEKLFF
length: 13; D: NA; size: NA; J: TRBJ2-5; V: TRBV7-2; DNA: TGTGCCAGCAGCTCGGCGGGAACCGAGACCCAGTACTTC; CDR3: CASSSAGTETQYF
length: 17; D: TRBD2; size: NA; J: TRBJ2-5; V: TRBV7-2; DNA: TGTGCCAGCAGCTTAGTACGAAGTGGCAGCGGGAAAGAGACCCAGTACTTC; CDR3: CASSLVRSGSGKETQYF
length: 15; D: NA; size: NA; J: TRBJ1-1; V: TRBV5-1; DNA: TGCGCCAGCAGCTTGGGGGAGGGGTGGGACACTGAAGCTTTCTTT; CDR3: CASSLGEGWDTEAFF
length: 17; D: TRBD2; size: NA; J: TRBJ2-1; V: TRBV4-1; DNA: TGCGCCAGCAGCCAAGAACACAGTGGACTAGGTATCAATGAGCAGTTCTTC; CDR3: CASSQEHSGLGINEQFF
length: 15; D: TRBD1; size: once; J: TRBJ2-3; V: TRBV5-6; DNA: TGTGCCAGCAGCTTGGGACAGGGGGCGGGAGATACGCAGTATTTT; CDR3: CASSLGQGAGDTQYF
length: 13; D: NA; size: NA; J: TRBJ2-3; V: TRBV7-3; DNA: TGTGCCAGCAGCCCGACCCGGGGTGATACGCAGTATTTT; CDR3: CASSPTRGDTQYF
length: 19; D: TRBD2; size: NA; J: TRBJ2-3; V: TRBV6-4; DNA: TGTGCCAGCAGTGACGAGGAGCAGCGGGGGGCTACTTTCACAGATACGCAGTATTTT; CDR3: CASSDEEQRGATFTDTQYF
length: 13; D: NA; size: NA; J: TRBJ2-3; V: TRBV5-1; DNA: TGCGCCAGCAGGGACAGTAGCACAGATACGCAGTATTTT; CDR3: CASRDSSTDTQYF
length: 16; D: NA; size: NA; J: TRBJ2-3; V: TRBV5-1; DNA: TGCGCCAGCAGCTTGGTTCAGACGGGGATCACAGATACGCAGTATTTT; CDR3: CASSLVQTGITDTQYF
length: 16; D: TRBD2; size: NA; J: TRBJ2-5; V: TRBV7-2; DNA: TGTGCCAGCAGCTTACTCGGGGGGGCTTTCCAAGAGACCCAGTACTTC; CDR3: CASSLLGGAFQETQYF